This T cell receptor beta chain stems from a study of T cells in localized non-small cell lung cancer. Whole-study findings and limits: Owing to sequencing of a solitary tumor region, heterogeneity cannot be discounted. Exceeding tumor, uninvolved adjacent lung had the highest T cell clonality. An association was observed between higher blood T cell density and longer overall survival.

To note about this clone: The antigen remains undetermined.

The V and J ends lost 3 bases and 15 bases, in that order; junction bases with no gene match: 6. This CDR3 region has 14 residues. Germline values: CDR1 MNHEY, CDR2 SMNVEV (reference sequence). Sequenced by immunoSEQ multiplex PCR; TCRdb stores in-frame clones only, minus some. Of fewer than 90,000 clones listed, over 60% were seen once; the top ten hold roughly 21%. The material was PBMCs, obtained before any cancer treatment. The chain has TRBV27 and TRBJ2-1; 15 bases are a match to TRBD2. The TCR originated in a man aged 35-75 years with stage II squamous cell lung carcinoma. The CDR3 region has the DNA TGTGCCAGCAGTTTCCGGACTAGCGGGGGGGCAACGTTCTTC. This sequence encodes CASSFRTSGGATFF.